This T cell receptor beta chain was sequenced for a study of T cell repertoires in cytomegalovirus infection. Study in general: Matching HLA type and CMV infection were both indicated by public TCR beta signatures.

TCRdb re-derived calls from the reads in MiXCR, one entry per CDR3 protein. The sample includes around 210,000 distinct CDR3 sequences, about 7% of them seen just once. Per germline, CDR1 SEHNR and CDR2 FQNEAQ (reference sequence). Trimming at V came to 5 bases and at J to 9 bases, leaving 8 bases not matched to a gene. CDR3 length equals 14 residues. Many counts were recorded for this clonotype. The sample comprised PBMCs. The chain couples TRBV7-9 to TRBJ2-1, with 9 bases that match TRBD2. The receptor comes from a human donor in good health (CMV status not recorded). Some clones in this sample may be carry-over from other donors' samples. The DNA for the CDR3 is TGTGCCAGCAGCCCCGGGACTAGCTTCGGTGAGCAGTTCTTC. It encodes CASSPGTSFGEQFF. The full variable domain, in which reference TRBV7-9 and TRBJ2-1 provide the parts outside the CDR3, is DTGVSQNPRHKITKRGQNVTFRCDPISEHNRLYWYRQTLGQGPEFLTYFQNEAQLEKSRLLSDRFSAERPKGSFSTLEIQRTEQGDSAMYLCASSPGTSFGEQFFGPGTRLTVL.